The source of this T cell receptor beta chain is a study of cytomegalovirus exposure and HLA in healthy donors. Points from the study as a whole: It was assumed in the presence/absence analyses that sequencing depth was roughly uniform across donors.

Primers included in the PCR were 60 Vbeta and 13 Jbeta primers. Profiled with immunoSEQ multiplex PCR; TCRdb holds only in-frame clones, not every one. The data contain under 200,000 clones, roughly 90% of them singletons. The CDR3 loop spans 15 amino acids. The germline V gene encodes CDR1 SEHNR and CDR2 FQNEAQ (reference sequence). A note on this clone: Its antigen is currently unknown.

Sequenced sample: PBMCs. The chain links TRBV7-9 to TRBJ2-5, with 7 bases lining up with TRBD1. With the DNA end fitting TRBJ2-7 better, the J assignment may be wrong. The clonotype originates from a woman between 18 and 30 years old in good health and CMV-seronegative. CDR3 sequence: CASSRGGAGAYEQYF. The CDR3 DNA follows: TGTGCCAGCAGCCGAGGGGGCGCAGGGGCCTACGAGCAGTACTTC.